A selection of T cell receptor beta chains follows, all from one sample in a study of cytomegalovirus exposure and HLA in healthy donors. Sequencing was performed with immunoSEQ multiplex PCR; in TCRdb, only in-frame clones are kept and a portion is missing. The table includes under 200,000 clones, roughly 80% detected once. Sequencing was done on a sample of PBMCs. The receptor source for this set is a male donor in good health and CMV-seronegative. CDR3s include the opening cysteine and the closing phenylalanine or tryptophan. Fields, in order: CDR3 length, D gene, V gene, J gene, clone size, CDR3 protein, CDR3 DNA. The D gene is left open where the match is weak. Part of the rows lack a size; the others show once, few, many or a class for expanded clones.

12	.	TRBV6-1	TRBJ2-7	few	CASSDRVTEQYF	TGTGCCAGCAGTGACAGGGTCACCGAGCAGTACTTC
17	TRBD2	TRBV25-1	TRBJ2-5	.	CASSERLLAGASGTQYF	TGTGCCAGCAGTGAACGCCTACTAGCGGGAGCCTCAGGGACCCAGTACTTC
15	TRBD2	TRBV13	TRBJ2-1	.	CASSFRASGGSEQFF	TGTGCCAGCAGTTTCAGGGCTAGCGGGGGTTCTGAGCAGTTCTTC
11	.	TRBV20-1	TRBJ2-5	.	CSAGQSETQYF	TGCAGTGCTGGACAGTCGGAGACCCAGTACTTC
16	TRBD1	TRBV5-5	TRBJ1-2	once	CASSNTGQAWNYGYTF	TGTGCCAGCAGCAACACCGGACAGGCTTGGAACTATGGCTACACCTTC
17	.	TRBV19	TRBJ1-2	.	CASSIRTVIRGVYGYTF	TGTGCCAGTAGTATTCGGACGGTAATCAGGGGCGTCTATGGCTACACCTTC
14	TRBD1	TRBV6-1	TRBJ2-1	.	CASSEGYDRDEQFF	TGTGCCAGCAGTGAAGGTTACGACAGGGATGAGCAGTTCTTC
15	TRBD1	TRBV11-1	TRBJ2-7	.	CASSLGQGANTEQYF	TGTGCCAGCAGCTTAGGACAGGGTGCAAACACCGAGCAGTACTTC
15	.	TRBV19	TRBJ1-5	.	CASSITAAGNQPQHF	TGTGCCAGTAGTATAACGGCAGCGGGGAATCAGCCCCAGCATTTT
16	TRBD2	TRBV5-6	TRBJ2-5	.	CASSPRTSGEQETQYF	TGTGCCAGCAGCCCCAGGACTAGCGGGGAACAAGAGACCCAGTACTTC
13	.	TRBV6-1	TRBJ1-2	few	CASTLTDNYGYTF	TGTGCCAGCACTTTGACAGACAACTATGGCTACACCTTC
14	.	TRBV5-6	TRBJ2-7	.	CASSLYDRNYEQYF	TGTGCCAGCAGCCTGTACGACAGGAACTACGAGCAGTACTTC
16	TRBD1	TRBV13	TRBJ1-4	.	CASGDRGRSPNEKLFF	TGTGCCAGCGGCGACAGGGGGCGCAGTCCTAATGAAAAACTGTTTTTT
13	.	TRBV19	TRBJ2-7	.	CASTTTGANEQYF	TGTGCCAGTACCACGACGGGTGCCAACGAGCAGTACTTC
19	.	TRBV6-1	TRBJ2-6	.	CASSASITGVVSGANVLTF	TGTGCCAGCAGTGCCTCCATCACGGGGGTAGTCTCTGGGGCCAACGTCCTGACTTTC
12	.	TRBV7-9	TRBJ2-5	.	CAIPREQETQYF	TGTGCCATCCCCCGAGAACAAGAGACCCAGTACTTC
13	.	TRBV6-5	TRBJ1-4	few	CASSDIGSEKLFF	TGTGCCAGCAGTGACATTGGGTCTGAAAAACTGTTTTTT
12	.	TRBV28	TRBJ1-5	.	CASRLQGHPQHF	TGTGCCAGCAGACTTCAGGGGCATCCCCAGCATTTT
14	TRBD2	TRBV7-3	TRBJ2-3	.	CASSWTSAGDTQYF	TGTGCCAGCAGCTGGACTAGCGCCGGAGATACGCAGTATTTT
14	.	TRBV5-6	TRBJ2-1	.	CASSLVQAYNEQFF	TGTGCCAGCAGCTTGGTACAGGCTTACAATGAGCAGTTCTTC
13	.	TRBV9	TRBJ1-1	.	CASSVREGAEAFF	TGTGCCAGCAGCGTCCGGGAAGGCGCTGAAGCTTTCTTT
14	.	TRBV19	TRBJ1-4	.	CASKRQPTNEKLFF	TGTGCCAGTAAGCGGCAGCCTACGAATGAAAAACTGTTTTTT
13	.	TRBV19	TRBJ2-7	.	CASRSRGTYEQYF	TGTGCCAGTAGGTCGAGGGGGACCTACGAGCAGTACTTC
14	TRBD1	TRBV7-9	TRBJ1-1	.	CASTTGTGRNEAFF	TGTGCCAGCACCACAGGGACAGGGAGGAATGAAGCTTTCTTT
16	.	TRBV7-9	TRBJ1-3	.	CSSSLEGRGSGNTIYF	TGTTCCAGCAGCTTAGAAGGGCGGGGCTCTGGAAACACCATATATTTT
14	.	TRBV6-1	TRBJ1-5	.	CATALSYSNQPQHF	TGTGCAACCGCTCTCAGTTATAGCAATCAGCCCCAGCATTTT
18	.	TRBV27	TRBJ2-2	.	CASSLYLLGGGKTGELFF	TGTGCCAGCAGTTTATATCTGCTAGGGGGGGGTAAGACCGGGGAGCTGTTTTTT
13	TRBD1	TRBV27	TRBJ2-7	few	CASSFAGGYEQYF	TGTGCCAGCAGTTTCGCAGGGGGCTACGAGCAGTACTTC
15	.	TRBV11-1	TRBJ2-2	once	CASSPARGRTGELFF	TGTGCCAGCAGCCCCGCCAGGGGCCGCACCGGGGAGCTGTTTTTT
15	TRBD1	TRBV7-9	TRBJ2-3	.	CASSLTGTGTDTQYF	TGTGCCAGCAGCTTAACCGGGACAGGCACAGATACGCAGTATTTT
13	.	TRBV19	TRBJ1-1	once	CASSITMNTEAFF	TGTGCCAGTAGTATCACAATGAACACTGAAGCTTTCTTT
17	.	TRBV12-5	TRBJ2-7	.	CASGLGRGAGPFDEQYF	TGTGCTAGTGGTTTGGGCCGGGGGGCAGGGCCTTTTGACGAGCAGTACTTC
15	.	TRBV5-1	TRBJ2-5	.	CASSLAPQGSETQYF	TGCGCCAGCAGCTTGGCCCCACAGGGTTCGGAGACCCAGTACTTC
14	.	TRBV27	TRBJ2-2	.	CASRVTSLSGELFF	TGTGCCAGCAGGGTAACTAGTTTATCCGGGGAGCTGTTTTTT
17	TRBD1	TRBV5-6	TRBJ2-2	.	CASSLAGMTGAAGELFF	TGTGCCAGCAGCTTGGCCGGGATGACAGGGGCCGCCGGGGAGCTGTTTTTT
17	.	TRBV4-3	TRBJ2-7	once	CASSQVATAGGPYEQYF	TGCGCCAGCAGCCAAGTGGCCACGGCCGGTGGGCCCTACGAGCAGTACTTC
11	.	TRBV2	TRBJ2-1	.	CASSGLSEQFF	TGTGCCAGCAGTGGCTTGAGTGAGCAGTTCTTC
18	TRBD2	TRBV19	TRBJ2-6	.	CASSRGLAGVFGANVLTF	TGTGCCAGTAGTAGGGGACTAGCGGGAGTATTTGGGGCCAACGTCCTGACTTTC
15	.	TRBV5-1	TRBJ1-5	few	CASSLDPGGTQPQHF	TGCGCCAGCAGCTTGGATCCGGGAGGAACCCAGCCCCAGCATTTT
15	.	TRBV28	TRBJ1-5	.	CASSRRFYSNQPQHF	TGTGCCAGCAGTCGCCGTTTCTATAGCAATCAGCCCCAGCATTTT
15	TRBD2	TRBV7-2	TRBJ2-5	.	CASSLRLAGQETQYF	TGTGCCAGCAGCCTTCGACTAGCGGGCCAAGAGACCCAGTACTTC
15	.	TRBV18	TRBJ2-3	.	CASSERGSSTDTQYF	TGTGCCAGCTCAGAACGGGGATCTAGCACAGATACGCAGTATTTT